What follows describes a single TCR beta chain. The antigen is undetermined. These data are taken from a study of cytomegalovirus exposure and HLA in healthy donors. General study findings and limits: A further, later analysis showed that HLA-associated TCR beta chains (compared with equally common others) were more clonally expanded. Most TCR sequences were uncommon, yet certain public TCRs appeared in many donors. Later analysis identified a missense DCLRE1C variant that was linked to TCR beta V- and J-gene trimming. Reports indicate that TCR beta sequences accurately predicted the HLA-A and HLA-B alleles of most subjects.

The CDR3 has 16 residues. V lost 2 bases, J lost 6 bases, and 7 bases stayed unmatched. From germline, CDR1 is SGHRS and CDR2 YFSETQ. PCR employed 60 Vbeta and 13 Jbeta primers. Clones were sequenced by immunoSEQ multiplex PCR, and TCRdb holds only the in-frame ones, with some missing. The data show under 200,000 clones, around 65% seen once. The source of this sequence is a woman between 40 and 55 years old in good health and CMV-seropositive. The sequenced sample was PBMCs. This sequence joins TRBV5-1 and TRBJ2-2, with 10 bases lining up with TRBD2. DNA of the CDR3: TGCGCCAGCAGCTTTTTAGCGGGAGGCCGGGCCGGGGAGCTGTTTTTT. Protein: CASSFLAGGRAGELFF.